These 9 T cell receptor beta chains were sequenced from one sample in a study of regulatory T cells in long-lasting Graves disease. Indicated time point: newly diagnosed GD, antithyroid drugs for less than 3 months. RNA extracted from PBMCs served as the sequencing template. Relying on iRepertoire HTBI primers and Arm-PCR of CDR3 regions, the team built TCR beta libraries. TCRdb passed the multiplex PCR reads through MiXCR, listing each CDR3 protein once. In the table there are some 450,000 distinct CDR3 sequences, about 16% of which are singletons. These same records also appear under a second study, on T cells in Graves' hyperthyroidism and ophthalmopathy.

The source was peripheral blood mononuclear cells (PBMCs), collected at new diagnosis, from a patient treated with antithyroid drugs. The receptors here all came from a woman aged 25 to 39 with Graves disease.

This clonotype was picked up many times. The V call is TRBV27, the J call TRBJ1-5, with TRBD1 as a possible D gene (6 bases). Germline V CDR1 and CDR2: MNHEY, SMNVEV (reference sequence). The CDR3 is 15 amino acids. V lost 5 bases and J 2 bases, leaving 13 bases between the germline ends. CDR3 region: CASSPGGGRNQPQHF. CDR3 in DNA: TGTGCCAGCAGTCCTGGGGGGGGCCGCAATCAGCCCCAGCATTTT.

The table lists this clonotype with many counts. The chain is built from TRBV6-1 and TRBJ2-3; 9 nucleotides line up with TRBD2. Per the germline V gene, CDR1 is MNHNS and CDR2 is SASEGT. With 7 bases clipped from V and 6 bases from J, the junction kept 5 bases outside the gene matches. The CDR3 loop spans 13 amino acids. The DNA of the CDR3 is TGTGCCAGCATTTTTAGCGGGAGTGATACGCAGTATTTT. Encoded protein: CASIFSGSDTQYF.

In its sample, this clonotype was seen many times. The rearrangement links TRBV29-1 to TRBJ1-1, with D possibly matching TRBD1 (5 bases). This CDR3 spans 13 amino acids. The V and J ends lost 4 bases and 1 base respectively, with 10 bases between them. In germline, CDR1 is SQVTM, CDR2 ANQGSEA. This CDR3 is CSVGQGKNTEAFF. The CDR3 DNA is TGCAGCGTTGGGCAGGGAAAGAACACTGAAGCTTTCTTT.

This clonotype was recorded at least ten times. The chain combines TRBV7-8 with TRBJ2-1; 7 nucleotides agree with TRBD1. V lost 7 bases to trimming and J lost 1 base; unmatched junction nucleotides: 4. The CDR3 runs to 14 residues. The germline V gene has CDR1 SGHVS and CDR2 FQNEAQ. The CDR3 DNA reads TGTGCCAGCAACCGGGACAGATCCTACAATGAGCAGTTCTTC. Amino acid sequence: CASNRDRSYNEQFF.

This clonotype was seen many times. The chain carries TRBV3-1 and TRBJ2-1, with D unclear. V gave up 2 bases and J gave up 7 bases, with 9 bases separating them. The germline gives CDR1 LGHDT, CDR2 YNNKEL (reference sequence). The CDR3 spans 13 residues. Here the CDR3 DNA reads TGTGCCAGCAGCCAACGCGGATTTAATGAGCAGTTCTTC. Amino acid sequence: CASSQRGFNEQFF.

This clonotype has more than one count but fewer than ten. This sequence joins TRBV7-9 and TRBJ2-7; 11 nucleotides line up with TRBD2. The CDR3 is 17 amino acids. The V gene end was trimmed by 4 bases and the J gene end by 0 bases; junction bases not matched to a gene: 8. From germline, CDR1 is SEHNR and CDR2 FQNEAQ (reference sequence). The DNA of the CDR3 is TGTGCCAGCAGCTCCGGGACTAGCGGCATACCCTCCTACGAGCAGTACTTC. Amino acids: CASSSGTSGIPSYEQYF. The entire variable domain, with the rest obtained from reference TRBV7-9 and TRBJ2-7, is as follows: DTGVSQNPRHKITKRGQNVTFRCDPISEHNRLYWYRQTLGQGPEFLTYFQNEAQLEKSRLLSDRFSAERPKGSFSTLEIQRTEQGDSAMYLCASSSGTSGIPSYEQYFGPGTRLTVT.

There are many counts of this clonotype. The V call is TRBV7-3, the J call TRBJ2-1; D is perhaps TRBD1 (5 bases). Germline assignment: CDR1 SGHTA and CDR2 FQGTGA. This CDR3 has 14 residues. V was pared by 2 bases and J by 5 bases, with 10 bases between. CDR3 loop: CASSLLGVNNEQFF. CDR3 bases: TGTGCCAGCAGCTTATTAGGGGTGAACAATGAGCAGTTCTTC.

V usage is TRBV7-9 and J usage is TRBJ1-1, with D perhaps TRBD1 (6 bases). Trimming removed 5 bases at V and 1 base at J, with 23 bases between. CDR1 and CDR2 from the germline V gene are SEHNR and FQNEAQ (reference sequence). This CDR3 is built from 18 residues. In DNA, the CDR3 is TGTGCCAGCAGCGGGCGAATTCAATCTCAGGGGAGGAACACTGAAGCTTTCTTT. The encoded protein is CASSGRIQSQGRNTEAFF.

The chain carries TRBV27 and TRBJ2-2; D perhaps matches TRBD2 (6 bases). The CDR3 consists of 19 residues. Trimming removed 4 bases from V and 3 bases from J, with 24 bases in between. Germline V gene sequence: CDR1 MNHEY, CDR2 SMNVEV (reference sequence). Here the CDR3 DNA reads TGTGCCAGCAGTTCCCGGGACCCCGGCGGCGGGGTCCACACCGGGGAGCTGTTTTTT. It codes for CASSSRDPGGGVHTGELFF.